Each of the 14 T cell receptor beta chains below was sequenced from the same sample in a study of response to subunit inactivated influenza vaccine. TCRdb processed the RT-PCR reads anew with MiXCR; each CDR3 protein has one entry. The profile shows more than 550,000 distinct CDR3 sequences, about 11% of them singletons. The data were also submitted as part of a second study, on T cells expressing NK-cell markers. That study reports: In generating TCR beta cDNA, 5'RACE template switching with UMIs was used.

The sequenced sample was PBMCs from blood, obtained on the day of vaccination. Every receptor here comes from a man aged 45-65 years who received an inactivated influenza vaccine.

The chain employs TRBV10-3 and TRBJ1-1; D gene unclear. CDR1 and CDR2 (germline): ENHRY, SYGVKD. The CDR3 covers 14 residues. The V and J ends lost 6 bases and 0 bases respectively, with 11 bases between them. CDR3: CAISPFEVNTEAFF. DNA for the CDR3: TGTGCCATCAGCCCCTTTGAGGTGAACACTGAAGCTTTCTTT.

This clonotype has only a few counts. The chain joins TRBV6-2 or TRBV6-3 to TRBJ2-4; D gene uncertain. Looked up from germline, CDR1 is MNHEY and CDR2 is SVGEGT. V lost 2 bases and J 7 bases, leaving 6 bases between the germline ends. CDR3 size: 12 residues. The DNA of the CDR3 is TGTGCCAGCAGTTACGTTGGGAACATTCAGTACTTC. This translates into CASSYVGNIQYF.

This clonotype was recorded a few times. The CDR3 reads CASSLRGPPYEQYF. Written as DNA, the CDR3 is TGTGCCAGCAGCTTAAGGGGGCCCCCCTACGAGCAGTACTTC. The chain is built from TRBV7-2 and TRBJ2-7, with 7 nucleotides matching TRBD1. The CDR3 runs to 14 residues. The V gene's germline CDR1 is SGHTA and CDR2 FQGNSA. With 2 bases clipped from V and 2 bases from J, the junction kept 3 bases outside the gene matches.

This sequence joins TRBV30 and TRBJ1-6; D uncertain. The V end lost 3 bases, the J end lost 6 bases, and 6 bases lay between the germline ends. The CDR3 has 12 residues. Germline CDR1 is GTSNPN and CDR2 is SVGIG (reference sequence). Here the CDR3 reads CAWRNANSPLHF. CDR3 nucleotides: TGTGCCTGGAGGAATGCTAATTCACCCCTCCACTTT.

The rearrangement links TRBV6-2 or TRBV6-3 to TRBJ2-1, with TRBD2 identical over 10 bases. Trimming removed 10 bases from V and 5 bases from J; junction bases left unmatched: 8. Germline lookup yields CDR1 MNHEY and CDR2 SVGEGT. The CDR3 runs 14 residues. This chain's CDR3 is CATNFGTSDNEQFF. The CDR3 DNA reads as TGTGCCACCAATTTCGGGACTAGCGACAATGAGCAGTTCTTC.

This chain connects TRBV20-1 to TRBJ2-1, with no clear D. The germline V gene encodes CDR1 DFQATT and CDR2 SNEGSKA (reference sequence). Trimming removed 0 bases at V and 4 bases at J, with 13 bases between. The CDR3 contains 15 residues. The CDR3 loop is CSARDQYGPYNEQFF. In DNA form, the CDR3 reads TGCAGTGCTAGAGATCAATACGGACCATACAATGAGCAGTTCTTC.

The J gene is TRBJ2-7, the V gene TRBV12-3 or TRBV12-4; 9 nucleotides align to TRBD1. With V trimmed by 6 bases and J by 3 bases, 6 bases remained unmatched. The CDR3 sequence is 14 residues long. CDR3 region: CASSYRGPGYEQYF. In nucleotides, the CDR3 is TGTGCCAGCAGCTACAGGGGGCCTGGCTACGAGCAGTACTTC.

The chain carries TRBV12-3 or TRBV12-4 and TRBJ2-3; D is uncertain. There are 12 residues in the CDR3. Trimming shortened V by 6 bases and J by 4 bases, and 8 bases separated the two germline ends. The CDR3 DNA reads TGTGCCAGCAGGGTGAACTCAGATACGCAGTATTTT. It codes for CASRVNSDTQYF.

This clonotype was recorded at least ten times. The genes are TRBV5-6 and TRBJ2-3; D perhaps matches TRBD1 (5 bases). Germline V gene data show CDR1 as SGHDT and CDR2 as YYEEEE. V gave up 0 bases and J gave up 4 bases, with 9 bases separating them. The CDR3 runs to 14 residues. CDR3 amino acids: CASSLVETADTQYF. The CDR3 DNA reads TGTGCCAGCAGCTTGGTGGAGACAGCAGATACGCAGTATTTT. The entire variable domain, with the rest obtained from reference TRBV5-6 and TRBJ2-3, is as follows: DAGVTQSPTHLIKTRGQQVTLRCSPKSGHDTVSWYQQALGQGPQFIFQYYEEEERQRGNFPDRFSGHQFPNYSSELNVNALLLGDSALYLCASSLVETADTQYFGPGTRLTVL.

The chain links TRBV6-1 to TRBJ1-1, with 7 nucleotides matching TRBD1. This CDR3 spans 14 amino acids. V was clipped by 6 bases and J by 4 bases; unmatched bases: 8. Germline V gene data show CDR1 as MNHNS and CDR2 as SASEGT. The CDR3: CASREGTALTEAFF. CDR3 bases: TGTGCCAGCAGAGAGGGGACAGCTCTCACTGAAGCTTTCTTT.

This chain joins TRBV7-6 and TRBJ2-7, with D unresolved. The CDR3 length is 13 residues. With 4 bases removed from V and 5 bases from J, the gap between germline ends came to 12 bases. Looked up from germline, CDR1 is SGHVS and CDR2 is FNYEAQ. The CDR3 nucleotides are TGTGCCAGCAGCTCAAAGCGACTCGACGAGCAGTACTTC. This sequence encodes CASSSKRLDEQYF.

This clonotype was counted many times. Germline is not matched at one junction end, which may reflect a read error. This rearrangement joins TRBV5-1 to TRBJ1-5, with 12 bases aligning to TRBD1. CDR1 is SGHRS and CDR2 is YFSETQ in the germline V gene. This CDR3 is 15 amino acids long. The CDR3 DNA sequence: TGCGCCAGCAGCCACGGGACAGGGGGCAACCAGCCCCAGCATTTT. Translation gives CASSHGTGGNQPQHF.

The chain combines TRBV20-1 with TRBJ2-1; 7 bases map to TRBD2. The CDR3 length is 14 residues. The V gene end was trimmed by 0 bases and the J gene end by 8 bases; junction bases not matched to a gene: 7. Germline V gives CDR1 DFQATT, CDR2 SNEGSKA (reference sequence). CDR3 sequence (DNA): TGCAGTGCTAGAGATCAGCGGGAAAAGGATGAGCAGTTCTTC. Its translation: CSARDQREKDEQFF.

The V and J genes are TRBV5-5 and TRBJ2-1; 9 positions agree with TRBD2. V shed 4 bases and J 9 bases; nucleotides not matched to a gene: 11. The CDR3 extends over 15 amino acids. CDR1 and CDR2 from the germline V gene are SGHKS and YYEKEE (reference sequence). The CDR3 sequence is CASSLSGGVGTEQFF. The CDR3 region has the DNA TGTGCCAGCAGCCTTAGCGGGGGAGTTGGGACTGAGCAGTTCTTC.